This paragraph covers one T cell receptor beta chain sequence. The antigen remains unidentified. Germline V gene sequence: CDR1 MNHEY, CDR2 SMNVEV (reference sequence). Trimming pared 3 bases from V and 1 base from J, leaving 12 bases between. There are 15 residues in the CDR3. Produced via immunoSEQ multiplex PCR; TCRdb's table is partial and in-frame only. The data contain 100,000 to 150,000 clones, 75% to 90% of them singletons. The data originate from a study of cytomegalovirus exposure and HLA in healthy donors. Study-wide points: The classifier reportedly diagnosed cytomegalovirus status with high sensitivity and specificity. It was about 150 TCR beta chains that were listed as cytomegalovirus-associated.

This TCR was recovered from a young woman in good health and CMV-seronegative. This rearrangement joins TRBV27 to TRBJ1-1, with D perhaps matching TRBD1 (5 bases). The sample taken for sequencing was PBMCs. The CDR3 DNA follows: TGTGCCAGCAGTTTGGGGGGTGGGGCGAACACTGAAGCTTTCTTT. Protein product: CASSLGGGANTEAFF.